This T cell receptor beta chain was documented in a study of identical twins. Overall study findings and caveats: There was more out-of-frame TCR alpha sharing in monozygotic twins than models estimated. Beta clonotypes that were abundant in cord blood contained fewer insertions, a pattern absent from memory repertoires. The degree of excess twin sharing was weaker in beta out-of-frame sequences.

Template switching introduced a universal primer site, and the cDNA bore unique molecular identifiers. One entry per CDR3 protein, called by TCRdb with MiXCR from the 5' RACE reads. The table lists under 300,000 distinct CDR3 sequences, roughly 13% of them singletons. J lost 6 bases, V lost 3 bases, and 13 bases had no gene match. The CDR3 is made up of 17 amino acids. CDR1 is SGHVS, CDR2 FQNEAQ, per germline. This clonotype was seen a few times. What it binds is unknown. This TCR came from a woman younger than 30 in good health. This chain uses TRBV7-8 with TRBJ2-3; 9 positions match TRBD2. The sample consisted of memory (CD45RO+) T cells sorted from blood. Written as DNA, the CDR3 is TGTGCCAGCAGCTTGGTCCGGGCTAGCGGGACAAGGGATACGCAGTATTTT. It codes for CASSLVRASGTRDTQYF.